A selection of T cell receptor beta chains follows, all from one sample in a study of T cell repertoires in cytomegalovirus infection. TCRdb analysed the reads with MiXCR anew, one entry per CDR3 protein. The repertoire holds about 63,000 distinct CDR3 sequences, with 20% to 25% as singletons. What these receptors recognize is not known. This specimen was CD8+ T cells from cultured PBMCs, taken from culture after CMV antigen stimulation. The receptor source for this set is a human donor in good health (CMV status not recorded). Some clones in this sample may be carry-over from other donors' samples. Each CDR3 is given with its conserved first and last residue. D genes are given only for firm matches. Rows may omit the clone size; those that give it use once, few, many or a size class.

TRBJ1-2,TRBD1,TRBV27,few,17,CASSLSETGRIYYGYTF,TGTGCCAGCAGTTTATCGGAGACAGGGAGAATTTACTATGGCTACACCTTC
TRBJ2-7,.,TRBV7-8,few,16,CASSHLSGESSYEQYF,TGTGCCAGCAGCCATCTGTCGGGGGAGAGCTCCTACGAGCAGTACTTC
TRBJ1-1,.,TRBV6-4,few,12,CASTKGCTEAFF,TGTGCCAGCACTAAGGGTTGCACTGAAGCTTTCTTT
TRBJ2-3,.,TRBV7-6,few,13,CASSLENTDTQYF,TGTGCCAGCAGCTTAGAGAACACAGATACGCAGTATTTT
TRBJ2-7,.,TRBV18,.,12,CASSPGGYEQYF,TGTGCCAGCTCACCGGGCGGTTACGAGCAGTACTTC
TRBJ1-4,.,TRBV2,.,13,CASSEGWGEKLFF,TGTGCCAGCAGTGAAGGGTGGGGTGAAAAACTGTTTTTT
TRBJ2-1,.,TRBV7-9,.,15,CASSSGLSLGYEQFF,TGTGCCAGCAGCTCCGGGCTATCTTTAGGGTATGAGCAGTTCTTC
TRBJ1-1,.,TRBV19,.,16,CASSIPWTKEGTEAFF,TGTGCCAGTAGTATCCCGTGGACCAAAGAAGGAACTGAAGCTTTCTTT
TRBJ2-7,.,TRBV6-2/TRBV6-3,.,13,CASRDGSSYEQYF,TGTGCCAGCAGAGATGGGAGCTCCTACGAGCAGTACTTC
TRBJ1-5,.,TRBV7-9,few,14,CASSLAGRGQPQHF,TGTGCCAGCAGCTTAGCCGGGAGGGGTCAGCCCCAGCATTTT
TRBJ2-2,.,TRBV7-6,few,15,CASSFIFDLQGELFF,TGTGCCAGCAGCTTTATCTTCGACTTACAAGGGGAGCTGTTTTTT
TRBJ1-1,TRBD1,TRBV11-3,many,15,CASSWGTGVDTEAFF,TGTGCCAGCAGCTGGGGGACAGGGGTGGACACTGAAGCTTTCTTT
TRBJ2-3,.,TRBV19,.,11,CASSGGNTQYF,TGTGCCAGTAGTGGGGGAAATACGCAGTATTTT
TRBJ2-3,TRBD2,TRBV7-8,few,15,CASSLSASGRGTQYF,TGTGCCAGCAGCTTATCGGCTAGCGGGAGGGGTACGCAGTATTTT
TRBJ2-7,.,TRBV27,.,12,CASSLSGLEQYF,TGTGCCAGCAGTTTATCAGGGCTCGAGCAGTACTTC
TRBJ1-5,.,TRBV6-6,.,15,CASREGRLSNQPQHF,TGTGCCAGCAGGGAGGGACGTTTGAGCAATCAGCCCCAGCATTTT
TRBJ2-5,.,TRBV24-1,.,15,CATSDFTAPQETQYF,TGTGCCACCAGTGACTTTACAGCCCCCCAAGAGACCCAGTACTTC
TRBJ2-1,TRBD2,TRBV19,.,16,CASSMVRGFAGGLQFF,TGTGCCAGTAGTATGGTTCGGGGTTTTGCGGGGGGGCTACAGTTCTTC
TRBJ1-2,.,TRBV6-2/TRBV6-3,few,11,CASSRSYGYTF,TGTGCCAGCAGTCGGTCGTATGGCTACACCTTC
TRBJ1-5,.,TRBV24-1,many,17,CATSDSRAPWGNQPQHF,TGTGCCACCAGTGACTCCCGGGCCCCCTGGGGCAATCAGCCCCAGCATTTT
TRBJ2-7,.,TRBV7-9,.,14,CASSSFGPIYEQYF,TGTGCCAGCAGCTCCTTCGGGCCCATCTACGAGCAGTACTTC
TRBJ2-1,TRBD2,TRBV11-2,few,22,CASSCFPGTSGGPETVPNEQFF,TGTGCCAGCAGCTGTTTCCCCGGGACTAGCGGGGGGCCGGAGACAGTCCCCAATGAGCAGTTCTTC
TRBJ2-3,TRBD2,TRBV7-2,.,15,CASSFSGGETDTQYF,TGTGCCAGCAGCTTTAGCGGGGGGGAAACAGATACGCAGTATTTT
TRBJ1-4,.,TRBV6-2/TRBV6-3,few,11,CAISPGNKLFF,TGTGCCATCAGCCCCGGGAACAAACTGTTTTTT
TRBJ1-1,.,TRBV7-2,.,15,CASSLGGGVNTEAFF,TGTGCCAGCAGCTTAGGAGGAGGGGTGAACACTGAAGCTTTCTTT
TRBJ1-5,TRBD1,TRBV7-6,.,16,CASSLGQGGSNQPQHF,TGTGCCAGCAGCTTAGGACAGGGAGGTTCCAATCAGCCCCAGCATTTT
TRBJ1-1,.,TRBV7-6,few,12,CASSDTNTEAFF,TGTGCCAGCAGCGACACGAACACTGAAGCTTTCTTT
TRBJ2-1,TRBD1,TRBV5-1,.,17,CASSLWSGTAYDNEQFF,TGCGCCAGCAGCTTGTGGTCGGGGACAGCGTACGACAATGAGCAGTTCTTC
TRBJ2-2,TRBD2,TRBV12-3/TRBV12-4,.,15,CASSFGGGNTGELFF,TGTGCCAGCAGTTTTGGCGGGGGTAACACCGGGGAGCTGTTTTTT
TRBJ2-3,TRBD1,TRBV11-1,.,17,CASSLGVGTDTTDTQYF,TGTGCCAGCAGCCTCGGTGTTGGGACAGACACCACAGATACGCAGTATTTT
TRBJ1-5,.,TRBV6-5,few,15,CASSYDQNSNQPQHF,TGTGCCAGCAGTTACGACCAGAATAGCAATCAGCCCCAGCATTTT
TRBJ1-1,.,TRBV7-9,few,15,CASSKSGTSNTEAFF,TGTGCCAGCTCAAAATCCGGGACATCTAACACTGAAGCTTTCTTT
TRBJ2-7,TRBD1,TRBV6-2/TRBV6-3,once,15,CASTDVLGQGYEQYF,TGTGCCAGCACCGACGTCTTGGGACAGGGCTACGAGCAGTACTTC
TRBJ2-3,TRBD2,TRBV9,.,19,CASSVVGLAGGVSTDTQYF,TGTGCCAGCAGCGTAGTTGGACTAGCGGGGGGAGTGAGCACAGATACGCAGTATTTT
TRBJ2-3,.,TRBV12-3/TRBV12-4,many,11,CASSFGDTQYF,TGTGCCAGCAGTTTTGGAGATACGCAGTATTTT
TRBJ2-7,.,TRBV5-1,.,16,CASSLHSGISTYEQYF,TGCGCCAGCAGCTTACACTCAGGGATCTCCACCTACGAGCAGTACTTC
TRBJ2-1,.,TRBV24-1,few,16,CATSDPDLSHYNEQFF,TGTGCCACCAGTGATCCAGACTTATCGCACTACAATGAGCAGTTCTTC
TRBJ2-4,TRBD1,TRBV6-2/TRBV6-3,.,18,CASGSRDRVSDGKNIQYF,TGTGCCAGCGGGTCCCGGGACAGGGTTTCTGATGGCAAAAACATTCAGTACTTC
TRBJ2-5,TRBD2,TRBV4-3,once,17,CASSQGAGGGDQETQYF,TGCGCCAGCAGCCAAGGTGCCGGCGGGGGGGACCAAGAGACCCAGTACTTC
TRBJ2-7,.,TRBV6-2/TRBV6-3,.,14,CASSYSKFRDEQYF,TGTGCCAGCAGTTACTCGAAATTCAGGGACGAGCAGTACTTC
TRBJ2-3,TRBD1,TRBV6-2/TRBV6-3,.,14,CASSGQGATDTQYF,TGTGCCAGCAGCGGACAGGGGGCAACGGATACGCAGTATTTT
TRBJ2-7,TRBD2,TRBV7-2,few,11,CASSFGDYQYF,TGTGCCAGCAGCTTCGGGGACTACCAGTACTTC
TRBJ1-3,.,TRBV12-3/TRBV12-4,few,14,CASTVQGAGNTIYF,TGTGCCAGCACCGTACAGGGTGCTGGAAACACCATATATTTT
TRBJ1-1,.,TRBV7-9,.,13,CASSLGFDTEAFF,TGTGCCAGCAGCTTAGGCTTTGACACTGAAGCTTTCTTT
TRBJ2-7,TRBD1,TRBV27,few,13,CASSYGTGAQQYF,TGTGCCAGCAGTTACGGGACAGGGGCCCAGCAGTACTTC
TRBJ1-5,.,TRBV7-9,.,16,CASSYSSVGTNQPQHF,TGTGCCAGCAGCTATTCTTCAGTCGGGACCAATCAGCCCCAGCATTTT
TRBJ2-5,.,TRBV12-3/TRBV12-4,.,17,CASSLHVGGELEETQYF,TGTGCCAGCAGTCTCCATGTAGGAGGGGAGTTAGAAGAGACCCAGTACTTC
TRBJ2-5,.,TRBV7-3,once,13,CASSLVGQETQYF,TGTGCCAGCAGCTTGGTGGGGCAAGAGACCCAGTACTTC
TRBJ1-2,TRBD1,TRBV6-1,few,13,CASNNNRGGGYTF,TGTGCCAGCAATAACAACAGGGGCGGTGGCTACACCTTC
TRBJ1-2,.,TRBV12-3/TRBV12-4,.,13,CASSSYGFYGYTF,TGTGCCAGCAGTTCATACGGTTTCTATGGCTACACCTTC
TRBJ1-1,TRBD1,TRBV12-5,.,12,CASGPGGTEAFF,TGTGCTAGTGGTCCAGGGGGCACTGAAGCTTTCTTT
TRBJ2-2,TRBD2,TRBV2,.,12,CASLAGSRELFF,TGTGCCAGCCTAGCGGGGAGCAGGGAGCTGTTTTTT
TRBJ2-7,.,TRBV7-8,.,11,CASSLVDEQYF,TGTGCCAGCAGCTTAGTCGATGAGCAGTACTTC